Each of the 20 T cell receptor beta chains below was sequenced from the same sample in a study of blood T cell repertoires in COVID-19. Data came from immunoSEQ multiplex PCR; TCRdb stores just in-frame clones and leaves some out. The sample consists of 100,000 to 150,000 clones, 65% to 85% of them appearing once. Material for sequencing was peripheral blood. These receptors all stem from a woman of 80 years or more with acute or convalescent COVID-19.

This sequence joins TRBV19 and TRBJ2-1; 11 bases line up with TRBD2. The junction had 13 bases not matched to a gene; V was cut back by 6 bases and J by 3 bases. This CDR3 has 18 amino acids. Germline V gene lookup returns CDR1 LNHDA and CDR2 SQIVND (reference sequence). CDR3 sequence (DNA): TGTGCCAGTAGCACCTGGGCCGTAGCGGGAGGGATCTACAATGAGCAGTTCTTC. This translates into CASSTWAVAGGIYNEQFF.

The chain joins TRBV7-2 to TRBJ1-2; 7 nucleotides match TRBD1. V lost 5 bases and J lost 4; bases outside the gene matches: 4. This CDR3 region has 13 residues. Germline V gene data show CDR1 as SGHTA and CDR2 as FQGNSA. DNA of the CDR3: TGTGCCAGCAGCCCAGGGACAGCCTATGGCTACACCTTC. Its translation: CASSPGTAYGYTF.

The CDR3 bases are TGTGCCACCAAGATCTTTAGCGGGCCTGGCGCCGGGGAGCTGTTTTTT. Amino acids: CATKIFSGPGAGELFF. V gene TRBV6-4 combines with J gene TRBJ2-2, with 7 nucleotides matching TRBD2. Germline CDR1 is MRHNA and CDR2 is SNTAGT. The length of the CDR3 is 16 residues. The V and J ends lost 10 bases and 6 bases, in that order; junction bases with no gene match: 17.

This chain uses TRBV3-1 (or the pseudogene TRBV3-2) with TRBJ2-1; no definite D call. V was shortened by 0 bases and J by 9 bases, with 12 bases between the two germline ends. The CDR3 loop spans 14 amino acids. CDR1 is LGHDT, CDR2 YNNKEL, per germline (reference sequence). For the CDR3, the DNA is TGTGCCAGCAGCCAAGAACTCCGCCAGGCTGAGCAGTTCTTC. Protein sequence: CASSQELRQAEQFF.

This clone was counted a single time. The genes are TRBV30 and TRBJ2-2, with D possibly being TRBD2 (5 bases). The CDR3 runs to 14 residues. CDR1 is GTSNPN, CDR2 SVGIG, per germline (reference sequence). V dropped 3 bases and J dropped 5 bases, with 13 bases sitting between them. The CDR3: CAWSVGVVTGELFF. DNA for the CDR3: TGTGCCTGGAGCGTCGGGGTGGTAACCGGGGAGCTGTTTTTT.

This chain uses TRBV10-3 with TRBJ2-7; TRBD1 matches 8 bases. The V segment lost 6 bases and the J segment 0 bases; nucleotides outside the gene matches: 7. There are 15 residues in the CDR3. Germline CDR1 ENHRY, CDR2 SYGVKD. The CDR3: CAIRGTGPSSYEQYF. CDR3 in DNA: TGTGCCATCAGGGGGACAGGCCCGAGCTCCTACGAGCAGTACTTC.

CDR3 nucleotide sequence: TGTGCCAGCTCACCACCGACAGAGGTGAACACTGAAGCTTTCTTT. As protein: CASSPPTEVNTEAFF. The chain couples TRBV18 to TRBJ1-1, with D possibly TRBD1 on 5 matching bases. The CDR3 runs 15 residues. The germline V and J ends were trimmed by 0 bases and 0 bases, with 8 bases remaining between them. The germline gives CDR1 KGHSH, CDR2 LQKENI.

The rearrangement uses TRBV7-2 and TRBJ1-3; TRBD1 agrees at 8 bases. Germline V gene lookup returns CDR1 SGHTA and CDR2 FQGNSA. J gave up 8 bases and V 5 bases, and 5 bases lay outside the gene matches. The CDR3 has 13 amino acids. CDR3 loop: CASSPGTGHTIYF. Here the CDR3 DNA reads TGTGCCAGCAGCCCCGGGACAGGCCACACCATATATTTT. Full variable domain (remainder filled in from reference TRBV7-2 and TRBJ1-3): GAGVSQSPSNKVTEKGKDVELRCDPISGHTALYWYRQSLGQGLEFLIYFQGNSAPDKSGLPSDRFSAERTGGSVSTLTIQRTQQEDSAVYLCASSPGTGHTIYFGEGSWLTVV.

V usage is TRBV19 and J usage is TRBJ1-2; no definite D call. The germline CDR1 and CDR2 sequences are LNHDA and SQIVND (reference sequence). Between the trimmed V and J ends, which lost 4 bases and 4 bases, there was a span of 19 bases. The CDR3 has 16 amino acids. The CDR3 coding sequence is TGTGCCAGTAGTAGTTCCGGACTCACCTCCTCCTATGGCTACACCTTC. As protein: CASSSSGLTSSYGYTF.

The CDR3 region is CASSPHRDRGDRRGGTDTQYF. CDR3 DNA sequence: TGCGCCAGCAGCCCGCACCGGGACAGGGGAGATCGGCGGGGGGGCACAGATACGCAGTATTTT. This sequence joins TRBV5-1 and TRBJ2-3, with 10 bases lining up with TRBD1. Germline trimming cut 4 bases from V and 1 base from J; bases unmatched to any gene: 21. The CDR3 sequence is 21 residues long. Germline V CDR1 and CDR2: SGHRS, YFSETQ. Based on the CDR3 plus reference TRBV5-1 and TRBJ2-3, the full variable domain is KAGVTQTPRYLIKTRGQQVTLSCSPISGHRSVSWYQQTPGQGLQFLFEYFSETQRNKGNFPGRFSGRQFSNSRSEMNVSTLELGDSALYLCASSPHRDRGDRRGGTDTQYFGPGTRLTVL.

The chain carries TRBV30 and TRBJ1-6, with 8 bases matching TRBD1. This CDR3 has 14 amino acids. Germline CDR1 is GTSNPN and CDR2 is SVGIG (reference sequence). V dropped 4 bases and J dropped 10; count of bases not matched to a gene: 9. CDR3 region: CAWNQGARGSPLHF. The CDR3 bases are TGTGCCTGGAATCAGGGGGCGAGGGGATCACCCCTCCACTTT. The full variable domain, rest sourced from reference TRBV30 and TRBJ1-6, is SQTIHQWPATLVQPVGSPLSLECTVEGTSNPNLYWYRQAAGRGLQLLFYSVGIGQISSEVPQNLSASRPQDRQFILSSKKLLLSDSGFYLCAWNQGARGSPLHFGNGTRLTVT.

As DNA, the CDR3 is TGCAGCCTTTGGACAGGGTTTAGCACAGATACGCAGTATTTT. This translates into CSLWTGFSTDTQYF. The J gene is TRBJ2-3, the V gene TRBV29-1; 8 nucleotides line up with TRBD1. V gave up 8 bases and J gave up 0 bases; unmatched junction bases: 7. The CDR3 contains 14 residues. Per germline, CDR1 SQVTM and CDR2 ANQGSEA.

The V and J genes are TRBV2 and TRBJ2-3, with 8 positions matching TRBD1. There are 15 residues in the CDR3. Germline trimming cut 4 bases from V and 3 bases from J; bases unmatched to any gene: 6. Germline CDR1 SNHLY, CDR2 FYNNEI. CDR3 nucleotide sequence: TGTGCCAGCAGTGCGGACAGGGTTGGGACAGATACGCAGTATTTT. It yields the protein CASSADRVGTDTQYF.

CDR3 nucleotides: TGTGCCAGTAGTACCAACTACGAGCAGTACTTC. Translating gives CASSTNYEQYF. The rearrangement links TRBV19 to TRBJ2-7; no firm D call. CDR3 length equals 11 residues. With 4 bases removed from V and 3 bases from J, the gap between germline ends came to 4 bases. In germline, CDR1 is LNHDA, CDR2 SQIVND (reference sequence).

The gene calls are TRBV27 and TRBJ2-2, with 7 nucleotides matching TRBD1. Unmatched junction bases numbered 9, after V lost 3 bases and J lost 2 bases. The CDR3 has 17 amino acids. In germline, CDR1 is MNHEY, CDR2 SMNVEV (reference sequence). For the CDR3, the DNA is TGTGCCAGCAGTTTTCGGCGGACAGGACGTAACACCGGGGAGCTGTTTTTT. It specifies CASSFRRTGRNTGELFF.

The genes are TRBV6-6 and TRBJ1-2; maybe TRBD1 (5 bases). Between the trimmed V and J ends, which lost 6 bases and 4 bases, there was a span of 18 bases. Germline loops: CDR1 MNHNY, CDR2 SVGAGI (reference sequence). The CDR3 covers 15 residues. CDR3 amino acids: CASSRRQPSPYGYTF. The CDR3 DNA sequence: TGTGCCAGCAGCCGCCGACAGCCTTCTCCCTATGGCTACACCTTC.

The chain links TRBV19 to TRBJ1-1; possible D gene TRBD1, 5 bases. Per germline, CDR1 LNHDA and CDR2 SQIVND (reference sequence). Deletions cut 2 bases from V and 4 bases from J, with 11 bases between. The CDR3 is made up of 14 amino acids. The CDR3 DNA reads TGTGCCAGTAGTATATCCCCAGGGTTCACTGAAGCTTTCTTT. Amino acids: CASSISPGFTEAFF.

This clone occurred once. The J gene is TRBJ2-1, the V gene TRBV30; perhaps TRBD2 as D (6 bases). The CDR3 covers 14 residues. Trimming removed 4 bases at V and 10 bases at J, with 20 bases between. Germline V gene lookup returns CDR1 GTSNPN and CDR2 SVGIG (reference sequence). The CDR3 region is CAWKTGLGAMEQFF. The CDR3 nucleotides read TGTGCCTGGAAGACGGGACTCGGGGCCATGGAGCAGTTCTTC.

The rearrangement links TRBV6-4 to TRBJ2-2, with D perhaps matching TRBD2 (6 bases). Germline V gene lookup returns CDR1 MRHNA and CDR2 SNTAGT. The length of the CDR3 is 15 residues. V was pared by 0 bases and J by 1 base, with 6 bases between. The CDR3 bases are TGTGCCAGCAGTGACTCTAGCGGGAACACCGGGGAGCTGTTTTTT. Translated, it gives CASSDSSGNTGELFF.

The rearrangement uses TRBV29-1 and TRBJ2-1; 8 bases match TRBD1. The CDR3 is 14 residues long. The ends lost 5 bases at V and 2 bases at J; junction bases unmatched: 5. From germline, CDR1 is SQVTM and CDR2 ANQGSEA. CDR3 sequence reads: CSVRTGNPYNEQFF. In DNA, the CDR3 is TGCAGCGTTAGGACAGGGAACCCCTACAATGAGCAGTTCTTC.